This T cell receptor (beta chain) was captured by sequencing in a study of OX40 agonist ivuxolimab in advanced cancers. At the level of the study: Melanoma, hepatocellular carcinoma, head and neck or renal cell cancer occurred in dose-escalation patients. The mean age was approximately 60 years, ranging from roughly 23 to 90, with around four fifths of participants male. Two cutaneous melanoma patients and one hepatocellular carcinoma patient, three in all, had partial responses.

CDR1 is SEHNR and CDR2 is FQNEAQ in the germline V gene (reference sequence). Deletions cut 2 bases from V and 6 bases from J, with 6 bases between. The CDR3 has 12 amino acids. TCRdb's table, derived via immunoSEQ multiplex PCR, lists solely in-frame clones and lacks some. The sample shows more than 55,000 clones, approximately 88% of them seen only once. V and J are TRBV7-9 and TRBJ2-3; D not certain. The sample here was CD4+ or CD8+ T cells sorted from blood, taken in a trial of the OX40 agonist ivuxolimab. The clonotype comes from an adult with an advanced solid tumor such as melanoma, head and neck, liver or kidney cancer. The CDR3 loop is CASSLLSDTQYF. The DNA for the CDR3 is TGTGCCAGCAGCTTACTCAGCGATACGCAGTATTTT.